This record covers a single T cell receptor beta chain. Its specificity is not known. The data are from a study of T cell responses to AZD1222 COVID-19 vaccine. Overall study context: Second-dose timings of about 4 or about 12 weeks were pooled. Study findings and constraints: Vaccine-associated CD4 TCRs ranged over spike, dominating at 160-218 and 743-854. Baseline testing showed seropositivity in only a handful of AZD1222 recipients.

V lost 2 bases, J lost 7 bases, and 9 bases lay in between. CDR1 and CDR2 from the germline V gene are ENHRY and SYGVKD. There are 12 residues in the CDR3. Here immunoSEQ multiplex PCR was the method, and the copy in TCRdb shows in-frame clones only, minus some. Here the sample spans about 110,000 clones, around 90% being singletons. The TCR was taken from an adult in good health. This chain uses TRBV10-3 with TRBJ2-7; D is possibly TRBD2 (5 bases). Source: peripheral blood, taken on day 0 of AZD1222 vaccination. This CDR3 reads CAISEMRVEQYF. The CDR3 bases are TGTGCCATCAGTGAGATGCGGGTTGAGCAGTACTTC.